This T cell receptor beta chain derives from a study of blood T cells in healthy people across ages (dated by TCRdb to 2015 to 2017). With respect to the entire study: Template switching captured roughly one uniquely barcoded TCR beta cDNA molecule per two T cells in model experiments. Age-related changes in TCR beta repertoire diversity were measured in the study by deep sequencing normalized with unique cDNA molecular identifiers. Four age groups were formed from the donors: young (average approximately 15 years), middle-aged (approximately 39), aged (roughly 56) and long-lived (approximately 80). Using the same blood draw, the study looked at two additional independent replicas of 1 million unique cDNA reads for two donors, one aged 18 to 30 and the other aged 80 or older.

The protocol used for the library was 5' RACE. TCRdb lists the instrument as Illumina HiSeq 2500. A second PCR of about 6 to 11 cycles was performed with a sample-barcoded 5' primer and a J-beta primer mix. A template-switch 5' adaptor carrying 12 random nucleotides introduced a unique molecular identifier onto each TCR beta cDNA molecule. Each sample yielded at least 2.5 million CDR3-containing paired-end reads. First-strand cDNA synthesis was performed from all RNA using the Mint cDNA synthesis kit, with priming by a TRBC-specific oligonucleotide. Following uracil-DNA glycosylase treatment, all cDNA underwent a first 18-cycle PCR with the universal primers M1SS and BC2_uni_R. As for the original processing: For normalization, 1 million high-quality reads, each with a distinct molecular identifier, were randomly selected from each sample. Instead of being binned into consensus sequences, reads that shared molecular identifiers were thrown out. CDR3 identification, clonotype clustering and error correction used MiTCR with a Q25 quality threshold and the strictest error-elimination algorithm. A nonparametric unseen species model with Euler transformation was used to estimate lower-bound total TCR beta diversity. TCRdb trimmed public reads at Q25 via fastp, called clones via MiXCR and kept in-frame beta chains. Each CDR3 protein gets just one entry, which takes the most common genes and DNA from the rows behind it. These V and J calls originate from TCRdb's pipeline instead of the authors' own analysis. The sample yields just under 550,000 distinct CDR3 sequences; approximately 25% were counted once. The ten largest clones represent just under 9% of the sample.

Donors were 30 to 45 systemically healthy Caucasian individuals from Russia aged roughly 6 to 95 years. Each donor gave about 9.7 milliliters of peripheral blood, drawn into EDTA-treated Vacutainer tubes. Ficoll-Paque density-gradient centrifugation was used to isolate PBMCs, with at least 6.5 million obtained per sample. Trizol reagent was used to extract total RNA from PBMCs, with at least 6 micrograms per sample. For every donor, an aliquot of PBMCs went through flow cytometry to measure the percentages of naive CD45RAhigh/CD27high T cells. This clonotype was counted ten times or more. The antigen it binds to is not known. Base qualities are not at hand, and no much larger clone is one base apart. V lost 4 bases and J lost 8 bases; the stretch between them is 8 bases long. The CDR3 measures 11 amino acids from cysteine to phenylalanine. The DNA shown is the 33-base CDR3, in frame from base 1. CDR1 and CDR2 were assigned from the germline V gene (reference sequence) as MNHNY and SVGAGI.

Overall study outcomes, separate from this receptor: Because donor CMV infection status was unknown, age-related changes in expanded clonotypes were potentially confounded. Compared with the aged group, the long-lived group had more naive CD4+ T cells, fewer expanded clones and increased TCR diversity, a pattern suggesting age selection. Observed TCR beta diversity per million T cells fell roughly linearly with age, and a significant reduction was already apparent by age around 40. Observed TCR beta diversity correlated strongly with the percentage of naive T cells measured by flow cytometry. Conclusive comparison of naive and antigen-experienced compartments was prevented by the profiling of bulk unsorted PBMCs. Estimates of total diversity based on one million sequenced T cells were regarded as lower bounds and as underestimates.

Another study also made use of these data, one on T cells of mothers and their children. Drawing on the second study: Nine systemically healthy Caucasian individuals, comprising three mothers and their six children, were included as donors. cDNA synthesis consumed the entire amount of extracted RNA, loaded at roughly 1.5 ug RNA in each 15 ul reaction. In the second PCR, the M1S primer introduced both the sample barcodes and 2-4 random nucleotides. Over 9 million TCR beta CDR3 reads came from each mother, compared with some 3.1 million reads from each child. In both related and unrelated pairs, thymic selection shapes the output of TCR recombination in a similar way, with inherited differences having only a minor effect. Normalized repertoire overlap was always found to be slightly, but never significantly, higher in related mother-child pairs than in unrelated mother-child pairs. With a sensitivity of approximately 96 clones per million clonotypes, no persistent microchimeric T cell clones were detected. To look for features that set related mother-child pairs apart from unrelated individuals, the researchers ran deep NGS to compare the TCR beta repertoires of mothers and children. The mean age was roughly 44 +/- 4 years for the mothers and about 12 +/- 4 years for the children. After adapter ligation was performed with NEBNext reagents, the libraries were sequenced on an Illumina HiSeq 2000 with 100+100 nt paired-end reads. Mother and child libraries were prepared a month apart and sequenced in separate runs to prevent cross-contamination. Between roughly 500,000 and 2,100,000 distinct TCR beta clonotypes were identified per donor. Naive TCR beta clonotypes were estimated from low-frequency clonotypes matched to each donor's FACS-determined naive share, without sorting.

Sequencing was performed on blood. The receptor's source is a boy younger than 18 in good health. The rearranged chain carries TRBV6-6 and TRBJ1-2, with TRBD1 perhaps the D gene, on 6 matching bases. At the DNA level, the sequence is TGTGCCAGCAGTTTTCAGGGGGGCTACACCTTC. Its product reads: CASSFQGGYTF.